This entry describes one T cell receptor beta chain. Its antigen is currently unknown. The authors extracted RNA and reverse transcribed it into cDNA as the sequencing template. Sequencing was performed with immunoSEQ multiplex PCR; in TCRdb, only in-frame clones are kept and a portion is missing. The sample carries more than 200,000 clones, 64% recorded once. CDR1 and CDR2 from the germline V gene are SEHNR and FQNEAQ (reference sequence). This CDR3 region has 15 residues. Between the trimmed V and J ends, which lost 0 bases and 9 bases, there was a span of 12 bases. Treatment denoted: oral pan-JAK inhibitor, 5-10 mg twice daily. Researchers gathered lesional scalp punch biopsies and peripheral blood from patients with alopecia areata. The researchers isolated CD4+ and CD8+ T cells from PBMCs by sorting. The source of the sample is a study of CD8+ T cells in alopecia areata. Whole-study results and caveats: Under tofacitinib, fewer expanded CD8+ clones appeared among the top 100 scalp clones. Alopecia totalis/universalis scalp especially showed more expanded CD8+ clones than normal scalp.

The chain carries TRBV7-9 and TRBJ1-6; possible D gene TRBD1, 6 bases. The clonotype was recovered from a human donor with alopecia areata. Sequences were derived from CD4+ T cells sorted from blood, sampled at week 4, from a patient treated with tofacitinib. This CDR3 is CASSLASGGSSPLHF. As DNA, the CDR3 is TGTGCCAGCAGCTTAGCGTCCGGGGGCAGTTCACCCCTCCACTTT.